Presented here are 4 T cell receptor beta chains from one specimen sequenced in a study of T cell changes during pregnancy in multiple sclerosis. Assay used: immunoSEQ multiplex PCR; TCRdb lists only in-frame clones, some missing. The data hold roughly 50,000 clones, with around 92% observed a single time. This specimen was CD4+ T cells from peripheral blood mononuclear cells, taken in the third trimester of pregnancy. These receptors were obtained from a female donor with multiple sclerosis, enrolled in a pregnancy study.

The rearrangement uses TRBV7-8 and TRBJ2-1; D is possibly TRBD1 (6 bases). The V gene lost 5 bases and the J gene lost 4 bases, with 9 bases spanning the gap. In germline, CDR1 is SGHVS, CDR2 FQNEAQ. The CDR3 sequence is 13 residues long. CDR3 protein: CASSTGIYNEQFF. CDR3 nucleotide sequence: TGTGCCAGCAGCACAGGGATTTACAATGAGCAGTTCTTC. Variable domain in full (rest from reference TRBV7-8 and TRBJ2-1): GAGVSQSPRYKVAKRGQDVALRCDPISGHVSLFWYQQALGQGPEFLTYFQNEAQLDKSGLPSDRFFAERPEGSVSTLKIQRTQQEDSAVYLCASSTGIYNEQFFGPGTRLTVL.

CDR3 in DNA: TGTGCCAGCAGTTTGTACAGGGCTAGAACAGATACGCAGTATTTT. This encodes CASSLYRARTDTQYF. This chain links TRBV28 with TRBJ2-3, with D maybe TRBD1 (6 bases). Trimming cost V 3 bases and J 3 bases, with 13 bases left between them. In germline, CDR1 is MDHEN, CDR2 SYDVKM. The CDR3 is 15 residues long.

The chain has TRBV5-4 and TRBJ2-5; D gene uncertain. The germline V and J ends were trimmed by 1 base and 4 bases, with 5 bases remaining between them. This CDR3 has 12 residues. Per the germline V gene, CDR1 is SGHNT and CDR2 is YYREEE (reference sequence). The CDR3, as DNA: TGTGCCAGCAGCTTGTGGAGAGAGACCCAGTACTTC. Its translation is CASSLWRETQYF.

The V gene is TRBV6-5, the J gene TRBJ2-1; 9 nucleotides agree with TRBD2. The ends lost 5 bases at V and 4 bases at J; junction bases unmatched: 6. Germline loops: CDR1 MNHEY, CDR2 SVGAGI. CDR3 length: 15 residues. In nucleotides, the CDR3 is TGTGCCAGCAGTAACCCTAGCGGGAAGTACAATGAGCAGTTCTTC. Residues: CASSNPSGKYNEQFF.